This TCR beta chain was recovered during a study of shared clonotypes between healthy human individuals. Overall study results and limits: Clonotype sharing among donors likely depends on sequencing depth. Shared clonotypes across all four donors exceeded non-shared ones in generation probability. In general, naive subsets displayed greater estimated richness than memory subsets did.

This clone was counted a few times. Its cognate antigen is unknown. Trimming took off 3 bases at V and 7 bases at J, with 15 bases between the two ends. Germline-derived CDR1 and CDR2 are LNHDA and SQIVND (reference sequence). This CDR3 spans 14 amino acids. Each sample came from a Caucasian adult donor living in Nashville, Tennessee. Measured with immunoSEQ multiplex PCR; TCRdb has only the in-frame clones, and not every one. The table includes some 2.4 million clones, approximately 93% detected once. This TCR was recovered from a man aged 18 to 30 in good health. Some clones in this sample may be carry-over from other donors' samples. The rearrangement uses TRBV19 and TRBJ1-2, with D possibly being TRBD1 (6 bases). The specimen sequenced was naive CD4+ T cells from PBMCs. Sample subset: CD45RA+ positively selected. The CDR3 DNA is TGTGCCAGTAGTATCGGTGCAGGGACACGTGGCTACACCTTC. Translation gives CASSIGAGTRGYTF.